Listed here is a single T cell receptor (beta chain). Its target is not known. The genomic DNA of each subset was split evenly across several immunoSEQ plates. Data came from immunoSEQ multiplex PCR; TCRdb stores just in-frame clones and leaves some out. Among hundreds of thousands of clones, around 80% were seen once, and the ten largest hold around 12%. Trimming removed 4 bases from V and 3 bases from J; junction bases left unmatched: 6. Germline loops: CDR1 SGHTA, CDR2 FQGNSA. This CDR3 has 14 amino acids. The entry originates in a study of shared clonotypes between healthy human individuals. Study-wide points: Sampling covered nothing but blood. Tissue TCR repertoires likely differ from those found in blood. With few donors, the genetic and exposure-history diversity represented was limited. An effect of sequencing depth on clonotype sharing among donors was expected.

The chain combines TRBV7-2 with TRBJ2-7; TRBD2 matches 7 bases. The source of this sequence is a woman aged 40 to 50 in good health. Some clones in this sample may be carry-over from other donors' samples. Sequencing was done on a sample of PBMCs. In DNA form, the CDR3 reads TGTGCCAGCAGCTCCCGACGGGGGGACTACGAGCAGTACTTC. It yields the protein CASSSRRGDYEQYF.